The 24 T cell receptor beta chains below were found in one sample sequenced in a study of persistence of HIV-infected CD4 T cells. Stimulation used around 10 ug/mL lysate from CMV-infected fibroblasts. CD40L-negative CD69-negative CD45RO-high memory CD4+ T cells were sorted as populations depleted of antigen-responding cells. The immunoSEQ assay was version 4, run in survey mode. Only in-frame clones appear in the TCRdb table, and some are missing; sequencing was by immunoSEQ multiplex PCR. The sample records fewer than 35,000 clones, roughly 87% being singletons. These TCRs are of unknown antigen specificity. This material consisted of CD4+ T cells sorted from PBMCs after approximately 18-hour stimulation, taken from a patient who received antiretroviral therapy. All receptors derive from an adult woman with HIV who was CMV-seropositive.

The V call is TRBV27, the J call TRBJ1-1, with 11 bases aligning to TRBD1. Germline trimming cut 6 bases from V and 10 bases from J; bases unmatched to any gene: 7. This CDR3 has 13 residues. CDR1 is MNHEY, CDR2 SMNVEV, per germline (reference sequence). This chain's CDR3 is CASSWTGGLRAFF. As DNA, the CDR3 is TGTGCCAGCAGCTGGACAGGGGGCTTAAGAGCTTTCTTT.

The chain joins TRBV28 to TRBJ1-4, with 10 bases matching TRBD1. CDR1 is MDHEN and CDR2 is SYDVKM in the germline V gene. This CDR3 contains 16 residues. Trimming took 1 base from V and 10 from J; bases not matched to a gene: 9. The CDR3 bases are TGTGCCAGCAGTTTATTTGGGGGGACAGGGGAAGGAAAACTGTTTTTT. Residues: CASSLFGGTGEGKLFF.

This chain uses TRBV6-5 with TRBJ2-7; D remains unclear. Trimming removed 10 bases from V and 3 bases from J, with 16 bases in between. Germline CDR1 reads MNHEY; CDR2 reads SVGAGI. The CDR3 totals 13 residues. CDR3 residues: CATSRSEDYEQYF. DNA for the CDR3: TGTGCCACCTCGAGGAGTGAAGACTACGAGCAGTACTTC.

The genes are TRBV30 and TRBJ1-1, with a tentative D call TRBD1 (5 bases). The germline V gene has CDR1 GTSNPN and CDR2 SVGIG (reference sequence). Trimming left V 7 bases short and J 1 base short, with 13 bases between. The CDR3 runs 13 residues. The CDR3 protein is CASTQDRNTEAFF. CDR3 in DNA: TGTGCCTCCACCCAAGACAGGAACACTGAAGCTTTCTTT.

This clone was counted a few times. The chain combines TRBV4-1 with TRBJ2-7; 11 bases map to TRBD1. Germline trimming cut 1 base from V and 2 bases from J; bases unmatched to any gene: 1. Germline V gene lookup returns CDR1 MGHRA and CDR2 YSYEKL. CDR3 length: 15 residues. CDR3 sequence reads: CASSQGTGGTYEQYF. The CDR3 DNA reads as TGCGCCAGCAGCCAAGGGACAGGGGGCACCTACGAGCAGTACTTC.

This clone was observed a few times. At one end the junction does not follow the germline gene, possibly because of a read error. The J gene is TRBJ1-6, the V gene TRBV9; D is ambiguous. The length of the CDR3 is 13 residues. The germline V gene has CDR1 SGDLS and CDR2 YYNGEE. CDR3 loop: CASSVEDNSPLHF. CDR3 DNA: TGTGCCAGCAGCGTAGAGGATAACTCACCCCTCCACTTT.

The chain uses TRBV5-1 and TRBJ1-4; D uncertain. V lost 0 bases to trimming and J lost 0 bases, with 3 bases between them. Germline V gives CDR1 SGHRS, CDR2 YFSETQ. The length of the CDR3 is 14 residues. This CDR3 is CASSLVSTNEKLFF. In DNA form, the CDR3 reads TGCGCCAGCAGCTTGGTATCAACTAATGAAAAACTGTTTTTT.

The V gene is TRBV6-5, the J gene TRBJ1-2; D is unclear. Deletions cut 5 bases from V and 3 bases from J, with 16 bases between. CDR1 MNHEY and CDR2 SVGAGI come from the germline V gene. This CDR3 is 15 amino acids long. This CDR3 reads CASSPYQDGYYGYTF. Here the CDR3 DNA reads TGTGCCAGCAGTCCCTATCAGGACGGTTACTATGGCTACACCTTC.

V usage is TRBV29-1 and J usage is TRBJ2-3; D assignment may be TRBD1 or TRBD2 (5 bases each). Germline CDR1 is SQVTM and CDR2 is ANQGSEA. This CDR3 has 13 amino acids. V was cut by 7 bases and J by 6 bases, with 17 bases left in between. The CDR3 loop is CSAEGTRMDTQYF. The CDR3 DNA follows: TGCAGCGCCGAAGGGACGAGGATGGATACGCAGTATTTT.

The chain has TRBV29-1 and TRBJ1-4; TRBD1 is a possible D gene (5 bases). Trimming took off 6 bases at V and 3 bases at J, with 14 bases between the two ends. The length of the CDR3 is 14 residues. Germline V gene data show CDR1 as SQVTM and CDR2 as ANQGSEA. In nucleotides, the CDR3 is TGCAGCGTCGGGCGGGGCTCCGCTAATGAAAAACTGTTTTTT. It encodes CSVGRGSANEKLFF.

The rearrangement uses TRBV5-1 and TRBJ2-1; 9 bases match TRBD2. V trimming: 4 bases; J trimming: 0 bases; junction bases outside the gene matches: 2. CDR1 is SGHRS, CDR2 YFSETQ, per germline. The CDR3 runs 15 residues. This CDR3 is CASSSSGSSYNEQFF. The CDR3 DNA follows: TGCGCCAGCAGCAGTAGCGGGAGCTCCTACAATGAGCAGTTCTTC.

The CDR3 is CASTAGGNTEAFF. Here the CDR3 DNA reads TGTGCCAGCACCGCAGGGGGGAACACTGAAGCTTTCTTT. V is TRBV12-3 or TRBV12-4 and J is TRBJ1-1; 7 bases line up with TRBD1. This CDR3 is built from 13 residues. The trim removed 7 bases at V and 1 base at J, leaving 3 bases unmatched.

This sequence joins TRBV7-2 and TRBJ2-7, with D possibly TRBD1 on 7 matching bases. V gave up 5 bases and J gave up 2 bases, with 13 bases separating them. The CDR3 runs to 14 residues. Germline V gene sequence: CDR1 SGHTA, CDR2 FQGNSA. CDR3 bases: TGTGCCAGCAGCCAAGGCGGGACAGCCTACGAGCAGTACTTC. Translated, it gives CASSQGGTAYEQYF. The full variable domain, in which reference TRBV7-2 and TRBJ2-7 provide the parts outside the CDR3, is GAGVSQSPSNKVTEKGKDVELRCDPISGHTALYWYRQSLGQGLEFLIYFQGNSAPDKSGLPSDRFSAERTGGSVSTLTIQRTQQEDSAVYLCASSQGGTAYEQYFGPGTRLTVT.

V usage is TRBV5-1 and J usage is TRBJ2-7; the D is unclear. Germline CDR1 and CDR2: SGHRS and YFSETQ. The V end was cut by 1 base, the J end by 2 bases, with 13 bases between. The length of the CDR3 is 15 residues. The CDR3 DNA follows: TGCGCCAGCAGCTTGTTATTAGGCTCCACCTACGAGCAGTACTTC. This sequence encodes CASSLLLGSTYEQYF. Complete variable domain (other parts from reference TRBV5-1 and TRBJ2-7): KAGVTQTPRYLIKTRGQQVTLSCSPISGHRSVSWYQQTPGQGLQFLFEYFSETQRNKGNFPGRFSGRQFSNSRSEMNVSTLELGDSALYLCASSLLLGSTYEQYFGPGTRLTVT.

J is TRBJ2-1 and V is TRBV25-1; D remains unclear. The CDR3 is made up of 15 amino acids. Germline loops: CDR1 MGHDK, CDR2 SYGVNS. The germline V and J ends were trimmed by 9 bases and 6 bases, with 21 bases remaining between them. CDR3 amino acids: CASTPAIRSGNEQFF. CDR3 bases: TGTGCCAGTACTCCTGCTATCAGGTCAGGCAATGAGCAGTTCTTC.

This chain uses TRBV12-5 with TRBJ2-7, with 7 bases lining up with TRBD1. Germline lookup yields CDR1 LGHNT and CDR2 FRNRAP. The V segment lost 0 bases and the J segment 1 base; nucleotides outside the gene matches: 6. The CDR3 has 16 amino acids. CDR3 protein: CASGLVMGQSSYEQYF. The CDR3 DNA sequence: TGTGCTAGTGGTTTGGTAATGGGACAGAGTTCCTACGAGCAGTACTTC.

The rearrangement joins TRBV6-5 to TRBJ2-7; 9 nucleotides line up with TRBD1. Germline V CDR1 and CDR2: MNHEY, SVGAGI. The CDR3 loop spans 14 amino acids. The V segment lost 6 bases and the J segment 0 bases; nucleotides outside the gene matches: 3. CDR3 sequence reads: CASRGTGFSYEQYF. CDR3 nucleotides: TGTGCCAGCAGGGGGACAGGGTTCTCCTACGAGCAGTACTTC.

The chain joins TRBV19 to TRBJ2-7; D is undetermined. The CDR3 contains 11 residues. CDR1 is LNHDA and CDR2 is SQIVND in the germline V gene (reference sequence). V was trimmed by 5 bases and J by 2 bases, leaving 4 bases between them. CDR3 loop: CASSSAYEQYF. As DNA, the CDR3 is TGTGCCAGTAGTTCAGCCTACGAGCAGTACTTC.

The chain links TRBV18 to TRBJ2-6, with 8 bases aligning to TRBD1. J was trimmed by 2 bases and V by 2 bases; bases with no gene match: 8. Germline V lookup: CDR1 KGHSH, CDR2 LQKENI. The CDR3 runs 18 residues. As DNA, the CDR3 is TGTGCCAGCTCACCAGCGTGGCAGGGGGCGACTGGGGCCAACGTCCTGACTTTC. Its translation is CASSPAWQGATGANVLTF.

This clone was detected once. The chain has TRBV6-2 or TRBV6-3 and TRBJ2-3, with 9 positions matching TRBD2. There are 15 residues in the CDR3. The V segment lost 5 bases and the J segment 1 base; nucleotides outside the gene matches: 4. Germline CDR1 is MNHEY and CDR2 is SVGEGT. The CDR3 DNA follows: TGTGCCAGCAGTCCATGGACTAGCGGCACAGATACGCAGTATTTT. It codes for CASSPWTSGTDTQYF.

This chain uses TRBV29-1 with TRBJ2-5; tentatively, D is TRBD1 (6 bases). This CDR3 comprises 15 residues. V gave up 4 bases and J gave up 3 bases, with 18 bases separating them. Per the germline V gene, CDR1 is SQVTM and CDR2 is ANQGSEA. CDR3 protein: CSVASHRALEETQYF. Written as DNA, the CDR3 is TGCAGCGTTGCCAGTCACAGGGCCCTGGAAGAGACCCAGTACTTC.

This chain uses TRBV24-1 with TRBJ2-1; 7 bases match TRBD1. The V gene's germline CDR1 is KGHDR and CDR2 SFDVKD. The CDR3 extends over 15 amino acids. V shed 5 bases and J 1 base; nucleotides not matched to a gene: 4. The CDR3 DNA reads TGTGCCACCAGTGGCACACAGGGGTCCTACAATGAGCAGTTCTTC. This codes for CATSGTQGSYNEQFF.

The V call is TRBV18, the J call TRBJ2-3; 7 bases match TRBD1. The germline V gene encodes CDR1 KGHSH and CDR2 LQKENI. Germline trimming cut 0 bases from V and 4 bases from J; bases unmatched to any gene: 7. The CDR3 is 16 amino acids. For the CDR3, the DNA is TGTGCCAGCTCACCACCTCGGACGCAGGGGGCAGATACGCAGTATTTT. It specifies CASSPPRTQGADTQYF.

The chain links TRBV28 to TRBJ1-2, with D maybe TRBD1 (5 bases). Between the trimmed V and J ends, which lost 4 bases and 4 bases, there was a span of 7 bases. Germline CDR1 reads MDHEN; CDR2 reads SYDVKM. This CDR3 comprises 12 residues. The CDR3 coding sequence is TGTGCCAGCAGTTGGGGCGCCTATGGCTACACCTTC. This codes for CASSWGAYGYTF.